The 16 T cell receptor beta chains in this list originate from one sample, sequenced in a study of blood T cells in healthy people across ages. Together with a sample-barcoded 5' primer, a J-beta primer mix was included in a second PCR lasting roughly 6 to 12 cycles. Each CDR3 protein gets one entry after TCRdb re-called the 5' RACE reads with MiXCR. The sample has approximately 790,000 distinct CDR3 sequences, under 80% seen once. The sample taken for sequencing was blood. The source of these receptors is a man aged 25-45 years in good health.

This clonotype was recorded only once. The gene calls are TRBV10-3 and TRBJ2-4; 11 bases are a match to TRBD2. The germline CDR1 and CDR2 sequences are ENHRY and SYGVKD. The length of the CDR3 is 13 residues. Trimming cost V 10 bases and J 13 bases; bases outside gene matches: 12. Here the CDR3 DNA reads TGTGCCAGCCGGGGCCTAGCGGGAGGTGAGCAGTACTTC. It codes for CASRGLAGGEQYF.

The chain recombines TRBV20-1 with TRBJ2-3; perhaps D is TRBD1 or TRBD2 (5 bases each). Germline CDR1 reads DFQATT; CDR2 reads SNEGSKA (reference sequence). Deletions cut 0 bases from V and 7 bases from J, with 14 bases between. The CDR3 is made up of 14 amino acids. Here the CDR3 reads CSARDWGDGNTQYF. The CDR3 DNA follows: TGCAGTGCTAGAGATTGGGGCGACGGGAATACGCAGTATTTT.

This chain connects TRBV6-1 to TRBJ2-1; the D gene is possibly TRBD2 (6 bases). This CDR3 region has 11 residues. Germline-derived CDR1 and CDR2 are MNHNS and SASEGT. V dropped 7 bases and J dropped 11 bases, with 12 bases sitting between them. The CDR3 loop is CASKRDCKQFF. The CDR3 DNA reads as TGTGCCAGCAAGAGGGACTGTAAGCAGTTCTTC.

The genes are TRBV3-1 and TRBJ2-1; D call uncertain. There are 12 residues in the CDR3. Germline assignment: CDR1 LGHDT and CDR2 YNNKEL (reference sequence). V lost 0 bases and J lost 12, with 9 bases in between. The CDR3 protein is CASSQDPPGQFF. For the CDR3, the DNA is TGTGCCAGCAGCCAAGATCCGCCTGGGCAGTTCTTC.

The chain carries TRBV27 and TRBJ1-1; 8 nucleotides line up with TRBD1. The junction had 15 bases not matched to a gene; V was cut back by 9 bases and J by 6 bases. This CDR3 spans 15 amino acids. Germline CDR1 MNHEY, CDR2 SMNVEV (reference sequence). The CDR3 nucleotides are TGTGCCAGTAGCCCTCCGGACAGGGTATTCGCTGAAGCTTTCTTT. Residues: CASSPPDRVFAEAFF.

The V call is TRBV6-2 or TRBV6-3, the J call TRBJ1-1, with D unclear. The CDR3 is 13 amino acids. The V gene lost 6 bases and the J gene lost 3 bases, with 11 bases spanning the gap. CDR1 is MNHEY and CDR2 is SVGEGT in the germline V gene. The CDR3 bases are TGTGCCAGCAGCTACGCGAAGGACACTGAAGCTTTCTTT. Its protein is CASSYAKDTEAFF.

The gene calls are TRBV7-2 and TRBJ1-4; D may be TRBD1 (5 bases). With 2 bases removed from V and 5 bases from J, the gap between germline ends came to 12 bases. The germline CDR1 and CDR2 sequences are SGHTA and FQGNSA. The CDR3 spans 15 residues. CDR3 loop: CASSLRGSQNEKLFF. The DNA of the CDR3 is TGTGCCAGCAGCTTAAGGGGCAGTCAGAATGAAAAACTGTTTTTT.

This sequence joins TRBV29-1 and TRBJ2-1; D remains unclear. CDR1 and CDR2 (germline): SQVTM, ANQGSEA. Trimming left V 6 bases short and J 7 bases short, with 19 bases between. This CDR3 is 14 amino acids long. CDR3 loop: CSVLDPLRRNEQFF. The CDR3 DNA reads TGCAGCGTCCTTGACCCTTTGAGAAGGAATGAGCAGTTCTTC.

The rearrangement uses TRBV7-9 and TRBJ2-3, with 8 bases identical to TRBD1. V shed 5 bases, J shed 4 bases, and the junction held 8 bases outside the gene matches. Germline V gives CDR1 SEHNR, CDR2 FQNEAQ (reference sequence). The length of the CDR3 is 15 residues. CDR3: CASSPTGGWADTQYF. Here the CDR3 DNA reads TGTGCCAGCAGCCCCACAGGGGGGTGGGCAGATACGCAGTATTTT. The variable domain in full, completed from reference TRBV7-9 and TRBJ2-3, reads DTGVSQNPRHKITKRGQNVTFRCDPISEHNRLYWYRQTLGQGPEFLTYFQNEAQLEKSRLLSDRFSAERPKGSFSTLEIQRTEQGDSAMYLCASSPTGGWADTQYFGPGTRLTVL.

This clonotype was observed a handful of times. This chain uses TRBV20-1 with TRBJ2-7; 7 nucleotides match TRBD1. The CDR3 contains 15 residues. V lost 5 bases to trimming and J lost 3 bases; unmatched junction nucleotides: 13. Germline V gene data show CDR1 as DFQATT and CDR2 as SNEGSKA (reference sequence). The CDR3 DNA sequence: TGCAGTGCTTGTCCGGGTGAGGGGGCCAACTACGAGCAGTACTTC. Amino acid sequence: CSACPGEGANYEQYF.

The chain carries TRBV20-1 and TRBJ2-7; TRBD2 aligns across 8 bases. Germline loops: CDR1 DFQATT, CDR2 SNEGSKA (reference sequence). This CDR3 is 14 amino acids long. V shed 3 bases, J shed 2 bases, and the junction held 6 bases outside the gene matches. CDR3: CSASRVAGTYEQYF. CDR3 bases: TGCAGTGCTAGTCGGGTAGCGGGGACCTACGAGCAGTACTTC.

This clonotype occurred many times. This chain connects TRBV27 to TRBJ2-7; 8 bases align to TRBD1. This CDR3 has 15 residues. CDR1 is MNHEY and CDR2 is SMNVEV in the germline V gene (reference sequence). V was pared by 7 bases and J by 3 bases, with 11 bases of the junction left unmatched. The chain's CDR3 is CASIRETGTGYEQYF. The DNA for the CDR3 is TGTGCCAGCATTCGCGAGACCGGGACAGGCTACGAGCAGTACTTC.

V is TRBV12-3 or TRBV12-4 and J is TRBJ1-1, with 9 nucleotides matching TRBD1. V was pared by 6 bases and J by 3 bases, with 11 bases of the junction left unmatched. The CDR3 length is 16 residues. The CDR3 protein is CASSRTPDRGDTEAFF. In DNA, the CDR3 is TGTGCCAGCAGCCGAACTCCAGACAGGGGGGACACTGAAGCTTTCTTT.

V usage is TRBV14 and J usage is TRBJ1-6, with D unresolved. The CDR3 is 16 amino acids. Germline CDR1 reads SGHDN; CDR2 reads FVKESK. The V end was cut by 1 base, the J end by 8 bases, with 15 bases between. Here the CDR3 reads CASSQGAARMDSPLHF. In DNA, the CDR3 is TGTGCCAGCAGCCAAGGTGCGGCACGGATGGATTCACCCCTCCACTTT.

The sample holds a few counts of this clonotype. This chain connects TRBV24-1 to TRBJ2-6, with 10 bases aligning to TRBD1. J was trimmed by 3 bases and V by 3 bases; bases with no gene match: 10. CDR1 and CDR2 from the germline V gene are KGHDR and SFDVKD. The CDR3 length is 19 residues. The CDR3 loop reads CATSDTGTGAFLGANVLTF. DNA of the CDR3: TGTGCCACCAGTGATACCGGGACAGGGGCGTTCCTTGGGGCCAACGTCCTGACTTTC.

In its sample, this clonotype was seen once. The CDR3, as DNA: TGTGCCAGCAGTGAGGGACAGCGACTCTACGAGCAGTACTTC. The encoded protein is CASSEGQRLYEQYF. The chain couples TRBV14 to TRBJ2-7, with TRBD1 matching 7 bases. Germline loops: CDR1 SGHDN, CDR2 FVKESK. This CDR3 is 14 amino acids long. V lost 6 bases to trimming and J lost 3 bases; unmatched junction nucleotides: 8.